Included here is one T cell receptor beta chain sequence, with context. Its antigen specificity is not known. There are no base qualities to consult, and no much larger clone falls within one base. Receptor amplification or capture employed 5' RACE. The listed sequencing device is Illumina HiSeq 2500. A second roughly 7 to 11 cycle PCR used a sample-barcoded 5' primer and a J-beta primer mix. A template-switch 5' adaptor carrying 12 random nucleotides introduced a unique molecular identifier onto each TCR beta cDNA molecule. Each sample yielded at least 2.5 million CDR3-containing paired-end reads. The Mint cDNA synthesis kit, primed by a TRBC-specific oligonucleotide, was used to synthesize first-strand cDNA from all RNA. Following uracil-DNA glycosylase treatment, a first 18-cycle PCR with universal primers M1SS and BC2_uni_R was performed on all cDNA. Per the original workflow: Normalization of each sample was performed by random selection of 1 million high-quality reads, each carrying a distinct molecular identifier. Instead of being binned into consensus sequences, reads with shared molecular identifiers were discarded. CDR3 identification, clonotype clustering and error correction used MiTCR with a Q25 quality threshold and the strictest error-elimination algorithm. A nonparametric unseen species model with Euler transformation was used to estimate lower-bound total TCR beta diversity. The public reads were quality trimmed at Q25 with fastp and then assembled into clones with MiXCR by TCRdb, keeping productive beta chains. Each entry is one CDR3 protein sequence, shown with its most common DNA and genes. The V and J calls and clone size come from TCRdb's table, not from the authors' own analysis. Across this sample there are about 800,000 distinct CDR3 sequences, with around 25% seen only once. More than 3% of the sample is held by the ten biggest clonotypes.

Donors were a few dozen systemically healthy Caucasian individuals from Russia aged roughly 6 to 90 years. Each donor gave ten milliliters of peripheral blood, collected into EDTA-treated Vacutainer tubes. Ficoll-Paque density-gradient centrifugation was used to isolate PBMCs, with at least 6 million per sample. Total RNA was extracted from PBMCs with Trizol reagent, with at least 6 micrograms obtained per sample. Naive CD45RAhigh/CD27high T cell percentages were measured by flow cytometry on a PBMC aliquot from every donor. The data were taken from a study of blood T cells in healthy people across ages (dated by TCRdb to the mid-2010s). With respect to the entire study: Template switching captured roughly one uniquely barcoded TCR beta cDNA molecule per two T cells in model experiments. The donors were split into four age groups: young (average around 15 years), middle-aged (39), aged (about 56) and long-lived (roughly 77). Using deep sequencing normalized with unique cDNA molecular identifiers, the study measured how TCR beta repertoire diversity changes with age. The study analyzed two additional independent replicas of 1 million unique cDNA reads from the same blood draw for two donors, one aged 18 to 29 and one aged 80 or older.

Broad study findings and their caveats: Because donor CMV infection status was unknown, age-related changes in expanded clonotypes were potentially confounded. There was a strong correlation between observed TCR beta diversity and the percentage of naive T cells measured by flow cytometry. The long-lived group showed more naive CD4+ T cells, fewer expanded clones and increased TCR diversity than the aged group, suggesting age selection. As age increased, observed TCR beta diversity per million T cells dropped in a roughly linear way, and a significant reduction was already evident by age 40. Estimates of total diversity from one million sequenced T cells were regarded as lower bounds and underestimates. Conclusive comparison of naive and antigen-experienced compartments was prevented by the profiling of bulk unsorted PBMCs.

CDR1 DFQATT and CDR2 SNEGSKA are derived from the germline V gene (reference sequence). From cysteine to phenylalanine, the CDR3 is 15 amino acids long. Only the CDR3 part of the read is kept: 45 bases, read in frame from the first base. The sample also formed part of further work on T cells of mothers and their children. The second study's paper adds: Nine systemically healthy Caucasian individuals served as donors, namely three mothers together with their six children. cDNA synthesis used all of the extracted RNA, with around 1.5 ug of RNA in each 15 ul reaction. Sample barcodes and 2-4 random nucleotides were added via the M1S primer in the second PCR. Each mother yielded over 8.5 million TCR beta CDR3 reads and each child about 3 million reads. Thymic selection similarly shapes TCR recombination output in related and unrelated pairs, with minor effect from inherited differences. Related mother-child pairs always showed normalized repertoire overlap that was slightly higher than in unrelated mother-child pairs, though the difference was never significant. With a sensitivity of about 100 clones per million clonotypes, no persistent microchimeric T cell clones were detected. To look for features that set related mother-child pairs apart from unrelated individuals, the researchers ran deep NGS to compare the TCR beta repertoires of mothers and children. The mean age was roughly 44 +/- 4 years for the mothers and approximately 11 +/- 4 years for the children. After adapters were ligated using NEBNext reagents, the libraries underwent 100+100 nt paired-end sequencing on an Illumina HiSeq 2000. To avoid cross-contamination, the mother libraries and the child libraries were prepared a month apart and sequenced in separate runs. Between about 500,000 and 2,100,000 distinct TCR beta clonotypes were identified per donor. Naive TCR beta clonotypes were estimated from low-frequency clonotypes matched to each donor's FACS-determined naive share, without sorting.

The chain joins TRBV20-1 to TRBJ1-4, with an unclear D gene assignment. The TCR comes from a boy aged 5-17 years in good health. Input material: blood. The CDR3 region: CRRPPRSATNEKLFF. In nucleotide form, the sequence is TGCAGAAGACCCCCCCGGAGTGCAACTAATGAAAAACTGTTTTTT.